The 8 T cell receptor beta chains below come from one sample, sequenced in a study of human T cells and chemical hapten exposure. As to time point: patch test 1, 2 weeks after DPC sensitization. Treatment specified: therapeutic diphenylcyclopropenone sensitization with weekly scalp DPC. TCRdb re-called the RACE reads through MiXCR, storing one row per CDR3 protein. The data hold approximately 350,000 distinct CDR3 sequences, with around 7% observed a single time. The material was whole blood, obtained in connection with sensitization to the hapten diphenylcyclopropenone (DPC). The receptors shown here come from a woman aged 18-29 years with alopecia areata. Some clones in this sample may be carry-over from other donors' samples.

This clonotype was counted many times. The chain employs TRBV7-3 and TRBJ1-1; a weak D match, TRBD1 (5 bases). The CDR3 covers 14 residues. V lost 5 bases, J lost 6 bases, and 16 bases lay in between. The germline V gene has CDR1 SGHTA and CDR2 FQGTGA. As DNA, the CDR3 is TGTGCCAGCAGCCGAGGTAGGGGTTACGCTGAAGCTTTCTTT. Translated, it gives CASSRGRGYAEAFF.

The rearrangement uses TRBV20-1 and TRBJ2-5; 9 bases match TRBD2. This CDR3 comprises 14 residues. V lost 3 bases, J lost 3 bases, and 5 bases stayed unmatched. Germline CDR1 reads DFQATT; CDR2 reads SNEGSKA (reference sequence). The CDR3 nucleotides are TGCAGTGCTAGGAGAAGCGGGGGGAAAGAGACCCAGTACTTC. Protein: CSARRSGGKETQYF.

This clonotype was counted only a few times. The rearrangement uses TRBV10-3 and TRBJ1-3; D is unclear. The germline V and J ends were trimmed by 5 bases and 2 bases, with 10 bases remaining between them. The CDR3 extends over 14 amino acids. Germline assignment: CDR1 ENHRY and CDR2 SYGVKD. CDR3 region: CAISPLTAGNTIYF. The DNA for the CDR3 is TGTGCCATCAGTCCTTTGACCGCTGGAAACACCATATATTTT.

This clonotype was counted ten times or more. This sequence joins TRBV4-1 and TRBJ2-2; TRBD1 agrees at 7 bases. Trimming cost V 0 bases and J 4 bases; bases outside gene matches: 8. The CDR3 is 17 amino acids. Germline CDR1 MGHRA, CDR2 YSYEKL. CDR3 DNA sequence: TGCGCCAGCAGCCAAGACCCCAGACAGGGTTCCACCGGGGAGCTGTTTTTT. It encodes CASSQDPRQGSTGELFF.

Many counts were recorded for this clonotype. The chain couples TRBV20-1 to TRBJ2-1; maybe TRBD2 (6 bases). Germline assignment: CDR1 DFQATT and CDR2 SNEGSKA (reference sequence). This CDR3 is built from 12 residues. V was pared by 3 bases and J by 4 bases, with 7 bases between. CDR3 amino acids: CSARGTYNEQFF. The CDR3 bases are TGCAGTGCTAGGGGGACTTACAATGAGCAGTTCTTC.

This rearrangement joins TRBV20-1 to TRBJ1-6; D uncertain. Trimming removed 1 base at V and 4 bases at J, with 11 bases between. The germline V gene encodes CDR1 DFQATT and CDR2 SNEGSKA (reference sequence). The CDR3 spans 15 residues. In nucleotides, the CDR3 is TGCAGTGCTAGAGGTCGCGGGCAGTATAATTCACCCCTCCACTTT. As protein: CSARGRGQYNSPLHF.

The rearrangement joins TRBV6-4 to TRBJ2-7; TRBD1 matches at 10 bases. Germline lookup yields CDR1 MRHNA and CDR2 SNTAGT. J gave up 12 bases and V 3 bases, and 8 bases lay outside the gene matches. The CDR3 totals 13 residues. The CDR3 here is CASSDDGTGDPYF. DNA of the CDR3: TGTGCCAGCAGTGATGATGGGACAGGGGATCCGTACTTC.

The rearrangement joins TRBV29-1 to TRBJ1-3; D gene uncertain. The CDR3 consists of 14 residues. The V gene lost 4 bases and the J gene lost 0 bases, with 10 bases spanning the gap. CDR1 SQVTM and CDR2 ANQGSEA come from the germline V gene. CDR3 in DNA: TGCAGCGTTGCGGAGTGGGGCTCTGGAAACACCATATATTTT. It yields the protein CSVAEWGSGNTIYF.